This TCR beta chain was captured in a study of T cell responses to AZD1222 COVID-19 vaccine. Germline CDR1 and CDR2: ENHRY and SYGVKD. Trimming cost V 2 bases and J 0 bases, with 14 bases left between them. This CDR3 has 18 residues. The repertoire was sequenced with immunoSEQ multiplex PCR; TCRdb's copy has only in-frame clones and lacks some. The table lists some 120,000 clones, 93% of them singletons. This chain connects TRBV10-3 to TRBJ1-6; tentatively, D is TRBD1 (6 bases). This sample comprised peripheral blood, obtained on day 0 of AZD1222 vaccination. The receptor was isolated from an adult in good health. The CDR3 sequence is CAISEPRDTSSYNSPLHF. The CDR3 coding sequence is TGTGCCATCAGTGAGCCCCGGGACACAAGCTCCTATAATTCACCCCTCCACTTT.